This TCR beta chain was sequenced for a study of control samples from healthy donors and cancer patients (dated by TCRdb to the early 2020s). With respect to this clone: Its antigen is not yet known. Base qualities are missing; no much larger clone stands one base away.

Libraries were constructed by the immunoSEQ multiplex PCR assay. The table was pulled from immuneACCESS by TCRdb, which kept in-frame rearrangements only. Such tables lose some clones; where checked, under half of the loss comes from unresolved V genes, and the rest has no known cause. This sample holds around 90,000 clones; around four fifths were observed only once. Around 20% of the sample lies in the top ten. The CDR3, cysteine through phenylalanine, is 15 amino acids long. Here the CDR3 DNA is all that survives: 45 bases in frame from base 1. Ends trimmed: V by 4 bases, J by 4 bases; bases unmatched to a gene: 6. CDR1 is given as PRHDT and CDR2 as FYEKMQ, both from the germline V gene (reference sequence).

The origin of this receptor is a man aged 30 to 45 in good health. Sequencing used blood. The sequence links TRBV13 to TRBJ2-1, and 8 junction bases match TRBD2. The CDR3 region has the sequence CASSSRRGAYNEQFF. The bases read TGTGCCAGCAGCTCCAGGCGGGGGGCATACAATGAGCAGTTCTTC.